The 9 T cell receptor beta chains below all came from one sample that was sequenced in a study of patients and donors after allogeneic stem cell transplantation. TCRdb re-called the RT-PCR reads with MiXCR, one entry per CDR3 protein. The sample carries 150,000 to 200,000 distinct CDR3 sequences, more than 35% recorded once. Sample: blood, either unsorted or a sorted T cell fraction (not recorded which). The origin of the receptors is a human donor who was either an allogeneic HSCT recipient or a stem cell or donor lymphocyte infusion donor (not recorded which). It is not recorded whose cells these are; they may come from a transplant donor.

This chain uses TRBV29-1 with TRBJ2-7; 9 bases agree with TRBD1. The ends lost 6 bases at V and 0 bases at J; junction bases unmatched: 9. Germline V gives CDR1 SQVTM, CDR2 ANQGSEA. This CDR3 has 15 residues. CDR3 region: CSVAGTGKSSYEQYF. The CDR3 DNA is TGCAGCGTCGCGGGGACAGGGAAAAGCTCCTACGAGCAGTACTTC.

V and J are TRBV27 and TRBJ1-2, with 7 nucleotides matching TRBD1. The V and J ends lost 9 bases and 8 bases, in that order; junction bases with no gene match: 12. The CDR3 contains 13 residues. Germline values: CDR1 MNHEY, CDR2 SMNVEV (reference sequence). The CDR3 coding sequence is TGTGCCAGTCCGGACCGACAGGGTGGCGGCTACACCTTC. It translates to CASPDRQGGGYTF.

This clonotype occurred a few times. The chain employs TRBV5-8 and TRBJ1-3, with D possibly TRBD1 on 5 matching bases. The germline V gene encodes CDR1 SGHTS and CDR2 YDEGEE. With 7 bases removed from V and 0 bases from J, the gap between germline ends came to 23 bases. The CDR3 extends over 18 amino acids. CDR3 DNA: TGTGCCAGCTCGGCAGCCTGGGGGGTCCAATTCTCTGGAAACACCATATATTTT. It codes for CASSAAWGVQFSGNTIYF.

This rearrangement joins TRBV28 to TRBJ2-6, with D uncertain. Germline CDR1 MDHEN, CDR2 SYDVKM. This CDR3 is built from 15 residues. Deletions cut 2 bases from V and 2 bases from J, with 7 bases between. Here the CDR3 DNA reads TGTGCCAGCAGTTTACATGTGGCTGGGGCCAACGTCCTGACTTTC. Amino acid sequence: CASSLHVAGANVLTF.

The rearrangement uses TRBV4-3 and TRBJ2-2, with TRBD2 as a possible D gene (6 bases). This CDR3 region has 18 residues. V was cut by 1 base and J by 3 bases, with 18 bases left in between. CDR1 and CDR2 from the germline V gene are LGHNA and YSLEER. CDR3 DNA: TGCGCCAGCAGCCAAGCATGTTCGGATGGGACTGACACCGGGGAGCTGTTTTTT. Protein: CASSQACSDGTDTGELFF.

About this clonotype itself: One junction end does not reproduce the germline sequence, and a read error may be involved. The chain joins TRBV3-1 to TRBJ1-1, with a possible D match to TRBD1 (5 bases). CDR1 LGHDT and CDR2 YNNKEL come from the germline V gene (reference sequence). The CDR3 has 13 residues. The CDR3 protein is CASGQGGNTEAFF. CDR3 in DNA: TGTGCCAGCGGCCAGGGAGGGAACACTGAAGCTTTCTTT.

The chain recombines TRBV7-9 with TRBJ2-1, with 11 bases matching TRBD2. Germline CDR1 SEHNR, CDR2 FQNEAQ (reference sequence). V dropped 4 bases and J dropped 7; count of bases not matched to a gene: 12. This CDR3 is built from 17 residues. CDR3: CASSSTSGSFERNEQFF. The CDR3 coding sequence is TGTGCCAGCAGCTCAACTAGCGGGAGTTTCGAAAGGAATGAGCAGTTCTTC.

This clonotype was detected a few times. CDR3 sequence (DNA): TGCGCCAGCAGCACCCTCGCCGGGACACCCCTCTACGAGCAGTACTTC. Encoded protein: CASSTLAGTPLYEQYF. The chain combines TRBV5-1 with TRBJ2-7, with a tentative D call TRBD1 (6 bases). Per the germline V gene, CDR1 is SGHRS and CDR2 is YFSETQ. V gave up 4 bases and J gave up 3 bases, with 20 bases separating them. The CDR3 totals 16 residues.

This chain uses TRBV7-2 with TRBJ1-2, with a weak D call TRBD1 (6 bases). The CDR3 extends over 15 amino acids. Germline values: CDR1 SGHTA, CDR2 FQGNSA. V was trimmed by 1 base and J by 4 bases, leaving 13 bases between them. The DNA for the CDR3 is TGTGCCAGCAGCTTAGGGGGGCAGGATAGCTATGGCTACACCTTC. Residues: CASSLGGQDSYGYTF.